This is a list of T cell receptor beta chains from one sample in a study of glioma-infiltrating T cells after dendritic cell vaccination. Clones were read by immunoSEQ multiplex PCR, and TCRdb kept only the in-frame ones, dropping some. This sample yields roughly 80,000 clones, of which roughly 87% are seen a single time; approximately 2.1% belongs to the top ten. Sequences were derived from blood, sampled after dendritic cell vaccination. These receptors all stem from a human donor with glioblastoma. Each CDR3 is given with its conserved first and last residue. A D gene is named only where the DNA matches it firmly. The size field is filled for only some rows; it gives once, few, many or a size class.

j_call clone_size v_call d_call cdr3_nt cdr3_aa
TRBJ2-2 - TRBV5-1 TRBD2 TGCGCCAGCAGCTACGTAGCGGGAGTGGGAACCGGGGAGCTGTTTTTT CASSYVAGVGTGELFF
TRBJ2-7 - TRBV5-1 TRBD1 TGCGCCAGCAGAGAGGCAGGGGGAGCCTACGAGCAGTACTTC CASREAGGAYEQYF
TRBJ1-1 - TRBV6-1 - TGTGCCTTTGGGTTGGGGGCAGGAAACACTGAAGCTTTCTTT CAFGLGAGNTEAFF
TRBJ2-2 - TRBV11-2 - TGTGCCAGCAGCGGACAGCTTTTTACCGGGGAGCTGTTTTTT CASSGQLFTGELFF
TRBJ2-1 - TRBV5-1 TRBD2 TGCGCCAGCAGTGGAGCGGGGGGGCACAATGAGCAGTTCTTC CASSGAGGHNEQFF
TRBJ1-1 - TRBV15 - TGTGCCACCAGCAGAGGGATGGCGGAGACTGAAGCTTTCTTT CATSRGMAETEAFF
TRBJ2-1 - TRBV7-2 - TGTGCCAGCATACGGACTCTGGCCGGATTTAATGAGCAGTTCTTC CASIRTLAGFNEQFF
TRBJ1-1 - TRBV28 - TGTGCCAGCAGTTTCTTCACTGAAGCTTTCTTT CASSFFTEAFF
TRBJ1-6 - TRBV18 TRBD1 TGTGCCAGCTCCCCCCCCACAGGGGGCCCCTATAATTCACCCCTCCACTTT CASSPPTGGPYNSPLHF
TRBJ1-5 - TRBV27 - TGTGCCAGCACCCCCCGAGGAGGCAGTCAGCCCCAGCATTTT CASTPRGGSQPQHF
TRBJ1-2 - TRBV6-5 - TGTGCCAGCAACCGAGCTGGGGGCCATGGCTACACCTTC CASNRAGGHGYTF
TRBJ1-1 - TRBV27 - TGTGCCAGCAGACTACGGCGGGACCGCGACACTGAAGCTTTCTTT CASRLRRDRDTEAFF
TRBJ1-1 - TRBV20-1 TRBD1 TGCAGTGCTCGGACAGGATCGACAGCTTTCTTT CSARTGSTAFF
TRBJ1-2 - TRBV30 - TGTGCCGCCACTCCCCAGATAGCGAGTGGCTACACCTTC CAATPQIASGYTF
TRBJ1-1 - TRBV18 - TGTGCCAGCTACCTTCGGGGGGGCGCGGGTCTGACTGAAGCTTTCTTT CASYLRGGAGLTEAFF
TRBJ2-7 - TRBV5-6 - TGTGCCAGCAGTACTCCCGGGGGGCTCTCCTACGAGCAGTACTTC CASSTPGGLSYEQYF
TRBJ1-4 - TRBV4-3 - TGCGCCAGCAGCCAGGAGGGGGGGAGGCAGCCGAATGAAAAACTGTTTTTT CASSQEGGRQPNEKLFF
TRBJ2-1 - TRBV6-6 TRBD1 TGTGCCAGCAGTGGCGGACAGGGGGGTCGGAATGAGCAGTTCTTC CASSGGQGGRNEQFF
TRBJ1-4 - TRBV6-1 - TGTGCCAGCAGTGAATCGTCAGGCTCTAATGAAAAACTGTTTTTT CASSESSGSNEKLFF
TRBJ1-2 once TRBV11-3 - TGTGCCAGCAGCTTAAAGTGGACAGGCTACACCTTC CASSLKWTGYTF
TRBJ2-6 - TRBV7-9 TRBD1 TGTGCCAGCAGCTTAGGGTCAGGGGGCTACTCTGGGGCCAACGTCCTGACTTTC CASSLGSGGYSGANVLTF
TRBJ2-2 - TRBV10-3 - TGTGCCATCAGTGAGTCGGAGGGTGGTGGTCAGCCCGGGGAGCTGTTTTTT CAISESEGGGQPGELFF
TRBJ1-5 - TRBV7-7 TRBD1 TGTGCTAGCAGCGCCCCGGGACAGGGGGCGGGTGGCAATCAGCCCCAGCATTTT CASSAPGQGAGGNQPQHF
TRBJ2-5 - TRBV4-1 - TGCGCCAGCACCCGTGAGCCCCTCCGGTCGACCCAGTACTTC CASTREPLRSTQYF
TRBJ1-6 once TRBV19 - TGTGCCAGTAGTTACCTCGGGGGTAGCTCCTATAATTCACCCCTCCACTTT CASSYLGGSSYNSPLHF
TRBJ1-1 - TRBV5-6 - TGTGCCAGCAGCGGCCAGGTGGGTCAAGGTGAAGCTTTCTTT CASSGQVGQGEAFF
TRBJ2-5 - TRBV5-1 TRBD1 TGCGCCAGCAGAGATCCGGGACAGGGGAGGTCCCAGTACTTC CASRDPGQGRSQYF
TRBJ2-1 - TRBV14 - TGTGCCAGCAGCCAACACTTCTACAATGAGCAGTTCTTC CASSQHFYNEQFF
TRBJ1-3 once TRBV5-1 TRBD1 TGCGCCAGCAGCTTGTTCTCGACAGGGGCTGGAAACACCATATATTTT CASSLFSTGAGNTIYF
TRBJ2-7 - TRBV7-9 TRBD1 TGTGCCAGCAGCCCCTCCCTCCGATACCAGGGGGCCTACGAGCAGTACTTC CASSPSLRYQGAYEQYF
TRBJ2-3 - TRBV5-1 TRBD2 TGCGCCAGCAGCTTGCAGGCGGGGGGTGTCGATACGCAGTATTTT CASSLQAGGVDTQYF
TRBJ2-3 once TRBV6-6 TRBD2 TGTGCCAGCAGTTACGCAACTAGCGGGGGCACAGATACGCAGTATTTT CASSYATSGGTDTQYF
TRBJ1-5 - TRBV6-1 - TGTGCCAGCAGTTTCTGGACCGGGGAACAGCCCCAGCATTTT CASSFWTGEQPQHF
TRBJ2-1 - TRBV4-3 TRBD2 TGCGCCAGCAGCCAATTGACTAGCAGATCCAATGAGCAGTTCTTC CASSQLTSRSNEQFF
TRBJ2-7 - TRBV18 - TGTGCCAGCTCACCCCACTACGAGCAGTACTTC CASSPHYEQYF
TRBJ2-2 once TRBV11-3 TRBD1 TGTGCCAGCACCCGAGACGGGACAGGGTGGTACGGGGAGCTGTTTTTT CASTRDGTGWYGELFF
TRBJ2-7 - TRBV2 - TGTGCCAGCAGTAAAAGCACTAATGTTCCCTTCGAGCAGTACTTC CASSKSTNVPFEQYF
TRBJ2-7 - TRBV19 - TGTGCCAGTAGTAGTAGTGGGAGTCGGAACGAGCAGTACTTC CASSSSGSRNEQYF
TRBJ2-6 - TRBV19 TRBD1 TGTGCCAGTAGGAATCAGGGGGAGTCTCTCTTGGGGGCCAACGTCCTGACTTTC CASRNQGESLLGANVLTF
TRBJ2-3 - TRBV5-6 TRBD2 TGTGCCAGCAGCGCGCGATGGGGACTAGCGGAAAGCACAGATACGCAGTATTTT CASSARWGLAESTDTQYF
TRBJ1-1 once TRBV5-4 - TGTGCCAGCACCACCGGGACTATGAACACTGAAGCTTTCTTT CASTTGTMNTEAFF
TRBJ1-2 - TRBV7-9 - TGTGCCAGCAGTCCAGGATCTAACTATGGCTACACCTTC CASSPGSNYGYTF
TRBJ2-7 - TRBV6-5 TRBD2 TGTGCCAGCAGTTACTCTAGCGGGGGCCCCTCCTACGAGCAGTACTTC CASSYSSGGPSYEQYF
TRBJ2-1 - TRBV29-1 - TGCAGCGTTGAAAGCGGAAGATGGAATGAGCAGTTCTTC CSVESGRWNEQFF
TRBJ1-1 once TRBV6-1 - TGTGCCAGCAGGCTGGGGCCACTGAACACTGAAGCTTTCTTT CASRLGPLNTEAFF
TRBJ1-2 - TRBV15 TRBD1 TGTGCCACCAGCAGAGACCAGCGGCAGGGACAGCTCTATGGCTACACCTTC CATSRDQRQGQLYGYTF
TRBJ2-2 - TRBV25-1 - TGTGCCAGCAGTGAACTCGCTCGGGACACCGGGGAGCTGTTTTTT CASSELARDTGELFF
TRBJ2-5 - TRBV5-1 - TGCGCCAGCAGCTTTCTCGGTCAAGAGACCCAGTACTTC CASSFLGQETQYF
TRBJ2-3 once TRBV5-1 TRBD2 TGCGCCAGTCTTCCTGGGGGGGGAGGGACAGATACGCAGTATTTT CASLPGGGGTDTQYF
TRBJ1-4 - TRBV7-9 - TGTGCCAGCAGCTTTACACCTGATAATGAAAAACTGTTTTTT CASSFTPDNEKLFF